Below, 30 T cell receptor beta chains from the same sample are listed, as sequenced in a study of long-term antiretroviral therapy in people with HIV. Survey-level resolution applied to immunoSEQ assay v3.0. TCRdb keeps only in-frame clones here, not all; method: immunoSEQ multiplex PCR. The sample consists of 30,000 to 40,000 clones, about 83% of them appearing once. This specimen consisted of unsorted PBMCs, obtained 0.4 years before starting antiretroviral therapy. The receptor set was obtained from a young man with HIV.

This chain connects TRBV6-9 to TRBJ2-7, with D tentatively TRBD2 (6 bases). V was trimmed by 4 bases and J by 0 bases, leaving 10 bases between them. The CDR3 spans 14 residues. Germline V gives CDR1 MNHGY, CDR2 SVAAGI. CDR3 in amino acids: CASSFSGSSYEQYF. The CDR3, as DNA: TGTGCCAGCAGTTTTAGCGGTAGCTCCTACGAGCAGTACTTC.

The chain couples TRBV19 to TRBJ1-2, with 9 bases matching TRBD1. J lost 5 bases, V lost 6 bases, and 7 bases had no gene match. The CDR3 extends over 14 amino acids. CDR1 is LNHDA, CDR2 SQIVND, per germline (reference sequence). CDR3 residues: CASSPRTGVYGYTF. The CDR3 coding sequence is TGTGCCAGTAGCCCACGGACAGGGGTTTATGGCTACACCTTC.

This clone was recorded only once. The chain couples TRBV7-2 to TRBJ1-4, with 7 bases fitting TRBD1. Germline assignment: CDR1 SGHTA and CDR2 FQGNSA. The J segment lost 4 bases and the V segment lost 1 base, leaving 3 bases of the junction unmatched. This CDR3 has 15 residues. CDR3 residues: CASSLGQGLNEKLFF. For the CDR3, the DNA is TGTGCCAGCAGCTTAGGACAGGGCCTTAATGAAAAACTGTTTTTT.

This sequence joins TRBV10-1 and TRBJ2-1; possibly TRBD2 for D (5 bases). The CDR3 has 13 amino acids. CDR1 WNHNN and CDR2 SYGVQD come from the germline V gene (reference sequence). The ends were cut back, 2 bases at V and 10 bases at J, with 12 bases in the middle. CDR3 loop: CASSELGSSEQFF. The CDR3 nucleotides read TGCGCCAGCAGTGAGCTCGGGTCTAGCGAGCAGTTCTTC.

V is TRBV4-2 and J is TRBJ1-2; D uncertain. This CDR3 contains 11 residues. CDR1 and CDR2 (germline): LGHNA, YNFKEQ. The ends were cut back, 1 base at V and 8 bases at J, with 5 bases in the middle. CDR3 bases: TGTGCCAGCAGCCAAGGACGAGGCTACACCTTC. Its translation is CASSQGRGYTF.

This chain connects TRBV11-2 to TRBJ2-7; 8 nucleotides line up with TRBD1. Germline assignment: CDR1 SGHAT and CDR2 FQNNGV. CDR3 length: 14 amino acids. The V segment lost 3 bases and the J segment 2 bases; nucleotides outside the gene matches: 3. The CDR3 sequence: CASSFGTGTYEQYF. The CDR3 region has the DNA TGTGCCAGCAGCTTCGGGACAGGTACCTACGAGCAGTACTTC.

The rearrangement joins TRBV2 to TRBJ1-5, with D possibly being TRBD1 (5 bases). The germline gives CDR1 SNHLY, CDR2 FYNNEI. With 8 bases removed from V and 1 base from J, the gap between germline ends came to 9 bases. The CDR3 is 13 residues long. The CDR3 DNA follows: TGTGCCAGCCTGACAGAGAGCAATCAGCCCCAGCATTTT. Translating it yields CASLTESNQPQHF.

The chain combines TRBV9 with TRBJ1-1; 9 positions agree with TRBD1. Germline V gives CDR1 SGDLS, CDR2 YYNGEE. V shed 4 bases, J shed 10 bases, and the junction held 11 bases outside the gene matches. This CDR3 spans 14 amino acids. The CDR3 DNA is TGTGCCAGCAGCCCTCCGGGACAGGGTTCGATAGCTTTCTTT. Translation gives CASSPPGQGSIAFF. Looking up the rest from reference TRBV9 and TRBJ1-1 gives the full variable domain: DSGVTQTPKHLITATGQRVTLRCSPRSGDLSVYWYQQSLDQGLQFLIQYYNGEERAKGNILERFSAQQFPDLHSELNLSSLELGDSALYFCASSPPGQGSIAFFGQGTRLTVV.

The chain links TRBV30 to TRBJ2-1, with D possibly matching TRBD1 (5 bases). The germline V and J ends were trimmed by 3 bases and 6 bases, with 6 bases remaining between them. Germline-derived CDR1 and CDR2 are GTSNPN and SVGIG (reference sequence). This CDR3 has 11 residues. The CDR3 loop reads CAWSRVNEQFF. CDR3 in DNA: TGTGCCTGGAGCAGGGTCAATGAGCAGTTCTTC.

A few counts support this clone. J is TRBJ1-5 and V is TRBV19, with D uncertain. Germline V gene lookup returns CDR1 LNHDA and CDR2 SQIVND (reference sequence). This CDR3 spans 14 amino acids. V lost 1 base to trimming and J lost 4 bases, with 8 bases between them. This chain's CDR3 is CASSIVGRNQPQHF. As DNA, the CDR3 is TGTGCCAGTAGTATAGTGGGCAGGAATCAGCCCCAGCATTTT. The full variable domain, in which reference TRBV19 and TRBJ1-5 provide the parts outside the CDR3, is DGGITQSPKYLFRKEGQNVTLSCEQNLNHDAMYWYRQDPGQGLRLIYYSQIVNDFQKGDIAEGYSVSREKKESFPLTVTSAQKNPTAFYLCASSIVGRNQPQHFGDGTRLSIL.

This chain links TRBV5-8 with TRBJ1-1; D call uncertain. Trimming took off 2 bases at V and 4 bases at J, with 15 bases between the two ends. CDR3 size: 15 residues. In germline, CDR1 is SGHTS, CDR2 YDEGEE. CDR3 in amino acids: CASSFRTSGFTEAFF. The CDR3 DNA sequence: TGTGCCAGCAGCTTCAGGACCTCGGGTTTCACTGAAGCTTTCTTT. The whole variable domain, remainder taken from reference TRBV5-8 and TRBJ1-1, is EAGVTQSPTHLIKTRGQQATLRCSPISGHTSVYWYQQALGLGLQFLLWYDEGEERNRGNFPPRFSGRQFPNYSSELNVNALELEDSALYLCASSFRTSGFTEAFFGQGTRLTVV.

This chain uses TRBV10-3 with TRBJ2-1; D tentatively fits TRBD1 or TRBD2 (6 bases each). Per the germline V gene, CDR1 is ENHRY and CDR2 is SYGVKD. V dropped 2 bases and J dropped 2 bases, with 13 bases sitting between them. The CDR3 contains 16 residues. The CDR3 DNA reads TGTGCCATCAGTGAGGTCAAGGGGGGCCCCTACAATGAGCAGTTCTTC. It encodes CAISEVKGGPYNEQFF.

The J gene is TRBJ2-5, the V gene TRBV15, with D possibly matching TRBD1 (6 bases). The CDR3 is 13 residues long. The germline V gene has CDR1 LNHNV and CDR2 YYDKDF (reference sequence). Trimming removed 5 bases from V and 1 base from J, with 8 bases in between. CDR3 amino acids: CATSRRGQETQYF. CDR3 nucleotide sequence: TGTGCCACCAGCCGCAGGGGCCAAGAGACCCAGTACTTC.

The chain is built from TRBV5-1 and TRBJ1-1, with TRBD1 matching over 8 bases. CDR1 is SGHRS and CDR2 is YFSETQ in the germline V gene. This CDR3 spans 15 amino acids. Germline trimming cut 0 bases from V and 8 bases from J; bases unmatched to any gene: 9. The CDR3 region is CASSLGSSRDREAFF. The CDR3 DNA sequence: TGCGCCAGCAGCTTGGGATCTAGTCGGGACAGGGAAGCTTTCTTT.

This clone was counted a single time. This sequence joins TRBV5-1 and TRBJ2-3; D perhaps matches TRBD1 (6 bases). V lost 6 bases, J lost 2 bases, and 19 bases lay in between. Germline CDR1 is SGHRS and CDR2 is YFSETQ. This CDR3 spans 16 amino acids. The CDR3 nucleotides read TGCGCCAGCACCATATTGAGAGGGGACAACACAGATACGCAGTATTTT. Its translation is CASTILRGDNTDTQYF.

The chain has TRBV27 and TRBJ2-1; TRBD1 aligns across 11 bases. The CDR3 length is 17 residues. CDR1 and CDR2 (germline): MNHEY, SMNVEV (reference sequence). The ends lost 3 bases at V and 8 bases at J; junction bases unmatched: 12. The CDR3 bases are TGTGCCAGCAGTTTCCTCCCCCCGGACAGGGGGCGGGATGAGCAGTTCTTC. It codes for CASSFLPPDRGRDEQFF.

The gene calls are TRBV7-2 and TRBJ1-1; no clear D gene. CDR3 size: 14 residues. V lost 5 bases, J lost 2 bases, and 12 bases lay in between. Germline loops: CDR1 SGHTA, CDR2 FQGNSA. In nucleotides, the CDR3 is TGTGCCAGCAGCCCCGGCCCTACTAACACTGAAGCTTTCTTT. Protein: CASSPGPTNTEAFF.

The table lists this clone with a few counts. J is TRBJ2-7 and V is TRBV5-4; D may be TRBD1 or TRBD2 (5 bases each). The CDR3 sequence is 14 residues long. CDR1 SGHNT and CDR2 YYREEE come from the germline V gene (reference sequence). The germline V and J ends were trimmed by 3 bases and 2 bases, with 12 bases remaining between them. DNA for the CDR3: TGTGCCAGCAGCTGGGGGACGGAGACCTACGAGCAGTACTTC. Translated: CASSWGTETYEQYF.

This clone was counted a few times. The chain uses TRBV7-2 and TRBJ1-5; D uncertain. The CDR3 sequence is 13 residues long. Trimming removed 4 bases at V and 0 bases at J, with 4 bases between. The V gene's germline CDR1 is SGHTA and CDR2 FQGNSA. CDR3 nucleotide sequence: TGTGCCAGCAGCTCTTATAGCAATCAGCCCCAGCATTTT. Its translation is CASSSYSNQPQHF.

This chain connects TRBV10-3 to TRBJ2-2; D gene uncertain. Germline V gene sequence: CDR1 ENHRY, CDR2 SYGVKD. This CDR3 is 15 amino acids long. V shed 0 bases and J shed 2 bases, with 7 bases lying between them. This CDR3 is CAISESKVNTGELFF. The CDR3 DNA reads TGTGCCATCAGTGAGTCGAAGGTCAACACCGGGGAGCTGTTTTTT.

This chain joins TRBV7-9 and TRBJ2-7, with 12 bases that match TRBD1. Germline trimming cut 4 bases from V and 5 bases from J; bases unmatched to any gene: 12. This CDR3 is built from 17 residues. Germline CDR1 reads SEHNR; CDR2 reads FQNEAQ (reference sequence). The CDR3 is CASSSEPGQGALHEQYF. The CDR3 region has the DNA TGTGCCAGCAGCTCCGAGCCGGGACAGGGGGCCCTACACGAGCAGTACTTC.

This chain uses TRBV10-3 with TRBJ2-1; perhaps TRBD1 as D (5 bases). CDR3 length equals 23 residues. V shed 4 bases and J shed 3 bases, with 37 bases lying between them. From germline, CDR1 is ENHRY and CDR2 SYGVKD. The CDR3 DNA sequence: TGTGCCATCAGTGGCCCAGAGAGCCCAGGGTACGATTCTAGGGCACTGGACTACAATGAGCAGTTCTTC. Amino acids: CAISGPESPGYDSRALDYNEQFF.

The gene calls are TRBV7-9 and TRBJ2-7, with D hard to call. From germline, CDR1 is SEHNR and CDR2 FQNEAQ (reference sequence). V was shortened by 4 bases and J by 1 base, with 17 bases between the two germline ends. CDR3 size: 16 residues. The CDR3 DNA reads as TGTGCCAGCAGCTCTAACTCGGACGAGTGGTCCTACGAGCAGTACTTC. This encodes CASSSNSDEWSYEQYF.

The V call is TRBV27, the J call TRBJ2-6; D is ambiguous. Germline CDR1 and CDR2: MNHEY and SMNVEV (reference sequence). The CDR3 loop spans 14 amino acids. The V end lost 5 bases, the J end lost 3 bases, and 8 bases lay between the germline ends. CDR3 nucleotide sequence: TGTGCCAGCAGTCCCTTCAATGGGGCCAACGTCCTGACTTTC. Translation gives CASSPFNGANVLTF.

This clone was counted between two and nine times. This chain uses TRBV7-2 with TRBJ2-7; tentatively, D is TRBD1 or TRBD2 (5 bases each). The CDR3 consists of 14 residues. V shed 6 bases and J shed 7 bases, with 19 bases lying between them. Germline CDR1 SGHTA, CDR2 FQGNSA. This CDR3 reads CASSPLMRGREQYF. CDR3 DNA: TGTGCCAGCAGTCCCCTCATGAGGGGACGGGAGCAGTACTTC.

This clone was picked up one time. CDR3 amino acids: CSVERKLLGETQYF. The DNA for the CDR3 is TGCAGCGTGGAAAGGAAACTTCTCGGGGAGACCCAGTACTTC. This rearrangement joins TRBV29-1 to TRBJ2-5, with D unresolved. Germline V gene lookup returns CDR1 SQVTM and CDR2 ANQGSEA. V was shortened by 6 bases and J by 5 bases, with 19 bases between the two germline ends. The CDR3 contains 14 residues.

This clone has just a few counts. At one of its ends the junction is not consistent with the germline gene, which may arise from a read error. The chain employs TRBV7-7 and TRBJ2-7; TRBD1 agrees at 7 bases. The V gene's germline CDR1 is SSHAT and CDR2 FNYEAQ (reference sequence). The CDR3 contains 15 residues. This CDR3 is CASSPGQAISYEQYF. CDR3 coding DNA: TGTGCTAGCAGCCCCGGACAGGCGATCTCCTACGAGCAGTACTTC.

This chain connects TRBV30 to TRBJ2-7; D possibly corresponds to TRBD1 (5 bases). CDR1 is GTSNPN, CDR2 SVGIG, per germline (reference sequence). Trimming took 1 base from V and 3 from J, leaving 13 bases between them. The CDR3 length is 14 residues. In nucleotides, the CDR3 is TGTGCCTGGAGTGCGGACGGACATTACTACGAGCAGTACTTC. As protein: CAWSADGHYYEQYF.

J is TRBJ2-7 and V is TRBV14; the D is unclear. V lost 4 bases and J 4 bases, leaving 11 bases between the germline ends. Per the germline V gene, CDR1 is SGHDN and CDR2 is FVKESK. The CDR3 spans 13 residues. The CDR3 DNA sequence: TGTGCCAGCAGCCTTGCAGTAGGGTACGAGCAGTACTTC. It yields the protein CASSLAVGYEQYF.

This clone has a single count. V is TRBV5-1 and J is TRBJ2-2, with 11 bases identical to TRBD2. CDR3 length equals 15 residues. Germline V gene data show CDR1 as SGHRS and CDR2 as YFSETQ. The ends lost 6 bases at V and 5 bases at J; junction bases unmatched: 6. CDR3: CASNTASGRTGELFF. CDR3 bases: TGCGCCAGCAATACGGCTAGCGGGAGGACCGGGGAGCTGTTTTTT.